This T cell receptor (beta chain) was identified during a study of T cell repertoires in cytomegalovirus infection. Across the whole study: Both a matching HLA type and CMV infection were indicated by public TCR beta signatures.

Trimming at V came to 0 bases and at J to 6 bases, leaving 7 bases not matched to a gene. Germline values: CDR1 SEHNR, CDR2 FQNEAQ (reference sequence). CDR3 length equals 16 residues. TCRdb called the reads again in MiXCR, with one record for every CDR3 protein. The sample shows hundreds of thousands of distinct CDR3 sequences, more than 20% of them seen only once. General observations from the study: The cumulative frequency of public TCR beta families identified carriers of CMV plus the relevant HLA.

At least ten counts were recorded for this clonotype. As yet, its antigen is unknown. Material: CD8+ T cells from PBMCs. The receptor's source is a human donor in good health (CMV status not recorded). Some clones in this sample may be carry-over from other donors' samples. This chain connects TRBV7-9 to TRBJ2-3, with 9 positions matching TRBD2. The chain's CDR3 is CASSLALAGSPDTQYF. The CDR3 region has the DNA TGTGCCAGCAGCTTAGCTCTAGCGGGATCACCCGATACGCAGTATTTT. Combining the CDR3 with reference TRBV7-9 and TRBJ2-3 gives the whole variable domain DTGVSQNPRHKITKRGQNVTFRCDPISEHNRLYWYRQTLGQGPEFLTYFQNEAQLEKSRLLSDRFSAERPKGSFSTLEIQRTEQGDSAMYLCASSLALAGSPDTQYFGPGTRLTVL.